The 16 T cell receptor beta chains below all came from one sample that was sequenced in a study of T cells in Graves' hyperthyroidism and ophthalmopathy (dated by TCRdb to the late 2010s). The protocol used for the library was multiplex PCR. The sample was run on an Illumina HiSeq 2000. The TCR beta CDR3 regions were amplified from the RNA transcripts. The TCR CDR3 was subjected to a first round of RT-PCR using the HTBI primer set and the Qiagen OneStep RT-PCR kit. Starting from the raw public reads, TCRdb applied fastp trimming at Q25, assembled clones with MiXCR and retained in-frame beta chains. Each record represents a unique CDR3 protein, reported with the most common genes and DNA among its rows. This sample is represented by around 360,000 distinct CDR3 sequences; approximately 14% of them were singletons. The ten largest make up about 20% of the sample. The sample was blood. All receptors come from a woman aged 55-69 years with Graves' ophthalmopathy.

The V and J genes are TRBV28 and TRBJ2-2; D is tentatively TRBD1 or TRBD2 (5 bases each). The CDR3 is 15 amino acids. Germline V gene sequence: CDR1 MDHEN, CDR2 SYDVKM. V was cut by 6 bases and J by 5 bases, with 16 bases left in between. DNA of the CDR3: TGTGCCAGCAGCACTAGTGGGGCGGGTACCGGGGAGCTGTTTTTT. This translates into CASSTSGAGTGELFF.

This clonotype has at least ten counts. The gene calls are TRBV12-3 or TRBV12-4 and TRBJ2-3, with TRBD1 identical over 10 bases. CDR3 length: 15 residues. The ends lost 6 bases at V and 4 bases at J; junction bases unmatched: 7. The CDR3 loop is CASRTGTGAADTQYF. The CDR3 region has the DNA TGTGCCAGCAGAACCGGGACAGGGGCAGCAGATACGCAGTATTTT.

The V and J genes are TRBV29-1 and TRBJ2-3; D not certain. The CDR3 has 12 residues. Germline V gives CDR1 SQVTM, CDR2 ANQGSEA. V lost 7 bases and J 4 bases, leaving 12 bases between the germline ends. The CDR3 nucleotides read TGCAGCGCCTCGGAGTGGTCAGATACGCAGTATTTT. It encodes CSASEWSDTQYF.

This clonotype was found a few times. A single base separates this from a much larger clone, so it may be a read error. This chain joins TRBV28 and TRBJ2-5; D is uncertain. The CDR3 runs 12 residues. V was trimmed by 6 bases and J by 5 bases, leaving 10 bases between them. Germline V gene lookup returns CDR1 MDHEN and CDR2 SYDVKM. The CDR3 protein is CASSSPRETQYF. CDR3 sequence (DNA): TGTGCCAGCAGCTCCCCCAGGGAGACCCAGTACTTC.

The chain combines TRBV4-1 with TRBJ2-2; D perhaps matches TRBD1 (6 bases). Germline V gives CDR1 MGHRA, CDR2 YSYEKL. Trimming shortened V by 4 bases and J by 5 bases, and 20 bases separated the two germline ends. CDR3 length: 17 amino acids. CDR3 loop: CASSRISWLRGTGELFF. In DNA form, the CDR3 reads TGCGCCAGCAGCCGTATCTCATGGCTTAGGGGGACCGGGGAGCTGTTTTTT.

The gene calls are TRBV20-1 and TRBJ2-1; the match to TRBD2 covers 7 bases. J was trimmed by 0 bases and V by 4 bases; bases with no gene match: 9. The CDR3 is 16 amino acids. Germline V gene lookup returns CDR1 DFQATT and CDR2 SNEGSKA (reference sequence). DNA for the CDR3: TGCAGTGCTACCCCCGCCCAGCGGGGCTCCTACAATGAGCAGTTCTTC. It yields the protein CSATPAQRGSYNEQFF.

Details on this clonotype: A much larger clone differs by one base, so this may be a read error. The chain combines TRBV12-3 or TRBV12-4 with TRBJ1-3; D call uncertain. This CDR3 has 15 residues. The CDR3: CASSGVEGAGSTIYF. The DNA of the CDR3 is TGTGCCAGCAGTGGGGTAGAGGGCGCTGGAAGCACCATATATTTT.

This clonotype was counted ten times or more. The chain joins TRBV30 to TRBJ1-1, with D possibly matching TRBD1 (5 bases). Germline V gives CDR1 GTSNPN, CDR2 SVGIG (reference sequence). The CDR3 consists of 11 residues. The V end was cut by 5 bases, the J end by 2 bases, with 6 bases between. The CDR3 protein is CAWDRNTEAFF. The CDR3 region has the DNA TGTGCCTGGGACAGAAACACTGAAGCTTTCTTT.

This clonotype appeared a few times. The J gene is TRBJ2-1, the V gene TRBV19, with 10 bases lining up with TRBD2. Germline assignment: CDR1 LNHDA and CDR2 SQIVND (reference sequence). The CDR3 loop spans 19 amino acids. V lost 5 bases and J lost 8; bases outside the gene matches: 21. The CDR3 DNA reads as TGTGCCAGTAGTCCCGGGGTAGCGGGAGGAGGGGTCCACACCGATGAGCAGTTCTTC. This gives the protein CASSPGVAGGGVHTDEQFF.

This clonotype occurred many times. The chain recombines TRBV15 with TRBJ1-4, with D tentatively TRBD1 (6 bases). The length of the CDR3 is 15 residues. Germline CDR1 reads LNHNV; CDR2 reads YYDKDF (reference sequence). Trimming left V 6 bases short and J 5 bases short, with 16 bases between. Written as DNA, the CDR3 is TGTGCCACCAGGGAGGGGGAAAGGAGAAATGAAAAACTGTTTTTT. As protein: CATREGERRNEKLFF.

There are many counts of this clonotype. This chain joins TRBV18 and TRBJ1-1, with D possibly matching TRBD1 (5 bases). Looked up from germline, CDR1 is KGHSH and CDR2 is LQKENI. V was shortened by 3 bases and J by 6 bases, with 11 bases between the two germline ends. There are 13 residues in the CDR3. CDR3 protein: CASSPVAGSEAFF. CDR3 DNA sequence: TGTGCCAGCTCACCGGTCGCAGGGTCTGAAGCTTTCTTT.

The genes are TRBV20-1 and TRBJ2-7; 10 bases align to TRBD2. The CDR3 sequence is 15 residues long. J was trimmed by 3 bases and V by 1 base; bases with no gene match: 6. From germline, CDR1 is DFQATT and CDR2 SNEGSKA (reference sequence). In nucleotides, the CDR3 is TGCAGTGCTAGAGGGGAGGCTAGCGGGAGCTACGAGCAGTACTTC. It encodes CSARGEASGSYEQYF.

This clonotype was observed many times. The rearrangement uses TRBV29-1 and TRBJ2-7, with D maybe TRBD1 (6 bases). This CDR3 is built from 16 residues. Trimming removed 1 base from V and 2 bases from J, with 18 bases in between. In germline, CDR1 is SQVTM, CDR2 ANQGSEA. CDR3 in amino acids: CSVEGPLSGQPYEQYF. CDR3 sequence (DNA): TGCAGCGTTGAAGGTCCTCTATCTGGACAGCCCTACGAGCAGTACTTC.

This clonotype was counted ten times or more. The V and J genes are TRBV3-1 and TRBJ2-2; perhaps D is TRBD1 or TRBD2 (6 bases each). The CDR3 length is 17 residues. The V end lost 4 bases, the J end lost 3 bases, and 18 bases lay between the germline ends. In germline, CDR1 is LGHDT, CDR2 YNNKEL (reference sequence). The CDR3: CASSREPGAVDTGELFF. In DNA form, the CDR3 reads TGTGCCAGCAGCCGGGAACCGGGGGCAGTCGACACCGGGGAGCTGTTTTTT.

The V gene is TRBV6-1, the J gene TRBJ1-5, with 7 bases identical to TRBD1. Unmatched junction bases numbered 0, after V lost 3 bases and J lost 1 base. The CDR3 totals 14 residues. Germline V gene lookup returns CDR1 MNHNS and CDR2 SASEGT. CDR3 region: CASSETGSNQPQHF. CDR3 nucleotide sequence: TGTGCCAGCAGTGAGACAGGGAGCAATCAGCCCCAGCATTTT.

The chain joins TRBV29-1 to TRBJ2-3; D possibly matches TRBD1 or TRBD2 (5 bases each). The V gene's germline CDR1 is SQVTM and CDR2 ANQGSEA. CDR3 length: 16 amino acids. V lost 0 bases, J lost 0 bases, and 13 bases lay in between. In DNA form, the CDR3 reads TGCAGCGTTGAAGAGAGGGTCAGGACAAGCACAGATACGCAGTATTTT. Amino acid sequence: CSVEERVRTSTDTQYF.